What follows are 15 T cell receptor beta chains derived from one specimen sequenced in a study of radiation and T cells in renal cell carcinoma. Time point meaning: blood 2 weeks post-SBRT. Regarding treatment: 15 Gy SBRT to primary tumor, nephrectomy 4 weeks later. Sequencing used immunoSEQ multiplex PCR; TCRdb keeps in-frame clones, though not all of them. This sample yields approximately 75,000 clones, of which roughly 80% are seen a single time; approximately 5.4% belongs to the top ten. The material was blood, obtained from a patient whose treatment included radiotherapy and nephrectomy. All receptors come from a man aged 60 to 69 with renal cell carcinoma.

V and J are TRBV10-2 and TRBJ2-7, with 11 bases fitting TRBD1. The junction had 10 bases not matched to a gene; V was cut back by 3 bases and J by 6 bases. This CDR3 region has 16 residues. In germline, CDR1 is WSHSY, CDR2 SAAADI. The CDR3 loop is CASSDGWDRGSGEQYF. CDR3 in DNA: TGCGCCAGCAGTGATGGTTGGGACAGGGGGTCCGGCGAGCAGTACTTC.

In the case of this clone: Its ends do not fully match the called genes, so a read error is possible. V is TRBV7-2 and J is TRBJ2-7; TRBD2 agrees at 7 bases. The CDR3 has 15 amino acids. From germline, CDR1 is SGHTA and CDR2 FQGNSA. Here the CDR3 DNA reads TGTGCCAACAGCTTGGTGGGAGGGCCGGGGTACGAGCAGTACTTC. This translates into CANSLVGGPGYEQYF.

This chain links TRBV5-1 with TRBJ2-7, with D perhaps matching TRBD1 (5 bases). This CDR3 has 15 amino acids. The V gene's germline CDR1 is SGHRS and CDR2 YFSETQ. Trimming took 0 bases from V and 6 from J, leaving 16 bases between them. The CDR3: CASSLAGLGPGEQYF. CDR3 bases: TGCGCCAGCAGCTTGGCCGGGTTGGGGCCCGGCGAGCAGTACTTC. The full variable domain, in which reference TRBV5-1 and TRBJ2-7 provide the parts outside the CDR3, is KAGVTQTPRYLIKTRGQQVTLSCSPISGHRSVSWYQQTPGQGLQFLFEYFSETQRNKGNFPGRFSGRQFSNSRSEMNVSTLELGDSALYLCASSLAGLGPGEQYFGPGTRLTVT.

V and J are TRBV7-8 and TRBJ2-7; 7 bases match TRBD2. The germline gives CDR1 SGHVS, CDR2 FQNEAQ. Trimming removed 7 bases from V and 2 bases from J; junction bases left unmatched: 8. CDR3 length: 14 residues. In DNA, the CDR3 is TGTGCCAGCACCCAAGCGGGATTAGCCTACGAGCAGTACTTC. Its protein product is CASTQAGLAYEQYF.

The genes are TRBV19 and TRBJ2-7; a possible D gene is TRBD2 (5 bases). The CDR3 extends over 13 amino acids. CDR1 is LNHDA, CDR2 SQIVND, per germline (reference sequence). Trimming pared 0 bases from V and 3 bases from J, leaving 6 bases between. The CDR3: CASSIDAGYEQYF. In DNA form, the CDR3 reads TGTGCCAGTAGTATAGACGCGGGCTACGAGCAGTACTTC.

This clone was counted between two and nine times. The chain carries TRBV10-1 and TRBJ2-1, with D perhaps assigned TRBD1 or TRBD2 (6 bases each). Trimming removed 2 bases at V and 8 bases at J, with 13 bases between. Germline V gene sequence: CDR1 WNHNN, CDR2 SYGVQD (reference sequence). The CDR3 totals 14 residues. CDR3 nucleotide sequence: TGCGCCAGCAGTGAGGGGGGGCTCGGCGATGAGCAGTTCTTC. The encoded protein is CASSEGGLGDEQFF.

The chain couples TRBV4-2 to TRBJ2-1; 13 bases align to TRBD2. With 1 base clipped from V and 7 bases from J, the junction kept 10 bases outside the gene matches. Germline V gene sequence: CDR1 LGHNA, CDR2 YNFKEQ. The CDR3 has 18 amino acids. The CDR3 loop reads CASSQASPGTSGINEQFF. In DNA, the CDR3 is TGTGCCAGCAGCCAAGCCTCCCCCGGGACTAGCGGGATAAATGAGCAGTTCTTC.

The rearrangement joins TRBV11-2 to TRBJ2-2, with TRBD1 identical over 9 bases. Germline V CDR1 and CDR2: SGHAT, FQNNGV. Trimming at V came to 2 bases and at J to 6 bases, leaving 13 bases not matched to a gene. The CDR3 length is 18 residues. In DNA form, the CDR3 reads TGTGCCAGCAGCTTAATCGTTGCGGGGACAGGGCATCCCGGGGAGCTGTTTTTT. Its protein is CASSLIVAGTGHPGELFF.

This sequence joins TRBV28 and TRBJ1-2; D is unclear. The V end lost 4 bases, the J end lost 8 bases, and 11 bases lay between the germline ends. CDR3 length: 12 amino acids. CDR1 MDHEN and CDR2 SYDVKM come from the germline V gene. CDR3 sequence (DNA): TGTGCCAGCAGTTCTGGGATCGGAGGCTACACCTTC. Its protein is CASSSGIGGYTF.

The V gene is TRBV7-6, the J gene TRBJ2-1, with 15 bases aligning to TRBD2. The length of the CDR3 is 17 residues. With V trimmed by 5 bases and J by 7 bases, 9 bases remained unmatched. CDR1 and CDR2 (germline): SGHVS, FNYEAQ. The CDR3 here is CASSPGTSGRIGNEQFF. In nucleotides, the CDR3 is TGTGCCAGCAGCCCTGGGACTAGCGGGAGGATCGGTAATGAGCAGTTCTTC.

CDR3 region: CASSLNSGSSYNEQFF. In nucleotides, the CDR3 is TGTGCCAGTAGTCTTAATAGCGGGAGCTCCTACAATGAGCAGTTCTTC. The chain couples TRBV19 to TRBJ2-1, with 9 bases fitting TRBD2. Germline trimming cut 5 bases from V and 0 bases from J; bases unmatched to any gene: 5. The CDR3 consists of 16 residues. CDR1 LNHDA and CDR2 SQIVND come from the germline V gene (reference sequence). The full variable domain, completed using reference TRBV19 and TRBJ2-1, is DGGITQSPKYLFRKEGQNVTLSCEQNLNHDAMYWYRQDPGQGLRLIYYSQIVNDFQKGDIAEGYSVSREKKESFPLTVTSAQKNPTAFYLCASSLNSGSSYNEQFFGPGTRLTVL.

The CDR3: CASSPPSISQETQYF. The CDR3 DNA follows: TGTGCCAGCTCACCACCGAGCATCTCACAAGAGACCCAGTACTTC. J is TRBJ2-5 and V is TRBV18; D call uncertain. V shed 0 bases and J shed 2 bases, with 10 bases lying between them. From germline, CDR1 is KGHSH and CDR2 LQKENI. The CDR3 has 15 residues.

The J gene is TRBJ1-1, the V gene TRBV7-6, with D possibly being TRBD1 (5 bases). Trimming removed 5 bases at V and 1 base at J, with 8 bases between. The CDR3 extends over 13 amino acids. The V gene's germline CDR1 is SGHVS and CDR2 FNYEAQ. CDR3 DNA sequence: TGTGCCAGCAGCGCGGGACGGAACACTGAAGCTTTCTTT. Amino acid sequence: CASSAGRNTEAFF.

The genes are TRBV9 and TRBJ2-1; D might be TRBD2 (5 bases). The CDR3 consists of 15 residues. V was pared by 4 bases and J by 0 bases, with 11 bases between. CDR1 is SGDLS and CDR2 is YYNGEE in the germline V gene. The CDR3 coding sequence is TGTGCCAGCAGCACGAGCGGAAGCTCCTACAATGAGCAGTTCTTC. Its translation is CASSTSGSSYNEQFF.

The rearrangement joins TRBV5-5 to TRBJ1-1, with no clear D. This CDR3 is 15 amino acids long. Germline V CDR1 and CDR2: SGHKS, YYEKEE (reference sequence). V lost 4 bases to trimming and J lost 4 bases, with 17 bases between them. As DNA, the CDR3 is TGTGCCAGCAGCCAACGTCAGATAGGGTTCACTGAAGCTTTCTTT. The encoded protein is CASSQRQIGFTEAFF.